One and the same sample provided the 6 T cell receptor beta chains below, sequenced in a study of blood T cell repertoires in COVID-19. This table comes from immunoSEQ multiplex PCR, and its TCRdb copy is limited to in-frame clones, with some not included. The sample records 100,000 to 150,000 clones, about 87% being singletons. What was sequenced was peripheral blood. Receptors were obtained from a woman aged 60-75 years with acute or convalescent COVID-19.

The genes are TRBV11-2 and TRBJ2-3; the match to TRBD2 covers 11 bases. The junction had 8 bases not matched to a gene; V was cut back by 3 bases and J by 6 bases. This CDR3 is built from 16 residues. Germline CDR1 is SGHAT and CDR2 is FQNNGV. The CDR3 sequence is CASSFLLAGDLDTQYF. For the CDR3, the DNA is TGTGCCAGCAGCTTCTTACTAGCGGGAGACTTGGATACGCAGTATTTT.

The V and J genes are TRBV19 and TRBJ1-1, with 8 bases matching TRBD1. J lost 4 bases, V lost 3 bases, and 7 bases had no gene match. Germline V gives CDR1 LNHDA, CDR2 SQIVND (reference sequence). The CDR3 has 15 residues. The CDR3 is CASSISGQGGTEAFF. DNA of the CDR3: TGTGCCAGTAGTATTTCCGGACAGGGTGGCACTGAAGCTTTCTTT.

In this sample, this clone turned up a few times. The chain joins TRBV30 to TRBJ1-1; D call uncertain. V lost 0 bases, J lost 2 bases, and 10 bases lay in between. The CDR3 contains 14 residues. Germline loops: CDR1 GTSNPN, CDR2 SVGIG (reference sequence). CDR3 protein: CAWSVSLANTEAFF. CDR3 nucleotide sequence: TGTGCCTGGAGTGTAAGTTTGGCCAACACTGAAGCTTTCTTT.

CDR3 amino acids: CASSLDSGGNQPQHF. The CDR3 coding sequence is TGTGCCAGCAGCCTGGACTCAGGGGGCAATCAGCCCCAGCATTTT. V gene TRBV3-1 (or the pseudogene TRBV3-2) combines with J gene TRBJ1-5; TRBD1 might be the D (6 bases). Germline assignment: CDR1 LGHDT and CDR2 YNNKEL (reference sequence). Trimming shortened V by 4 bases and J by 2 bases, and 12 bases separated the two germline ends. The CDR3 length is 15 residues.

The rearrangement uses TRBV19 and TRBJ1-4, with D possibly matching TRBD1 (6 bases). Per the germline V gene, CDR1 is LNHDA and CDR2 is SQIVND (reference sequence). V lost 6 bases and J lost 7, with 21 bases in between. This CDR3 region has 16 residues. The CDR3 spells CASRSLTGRGFEKLFF. The CDR3 DNA is TGTGCCAGTAGATCCCTGACTGGCAGGGGTTTTGAAAAACTGTTTTTT.

V usage is TRBV2 and J usage is TRBJ2-1; D remains ambiguous. Trimming took off 5 bases at V and 0 bases at J, with 11 bases between the two ends. This CDR3 spans 15 amino acids. Germline-derived CDR1 and CDR2 are SNHLY and FYNNEI. This CDR3 is CASSLASSSYNEQFF. Here the CDR3 DNA reads TGTGCCAGCAGTCTTGCCTCGAGCTCCTACAATGAGCAGTTCTTC.